A single TCR beta chain is shown here with its context. This sample is part of a study of OX40 agonist ivuxolimab in advanced cancers. V lost 0 bases and J lost 0; bases outside the gene matches: 8. Germline V lookup: CDR1 SEHNR, CDR2 FQNEAQ (reference sequence). This CDR3 comprises 18 residues. TCRdb's table, derived via immunoSEQ multiplex PCR, lists solely in-frame clones and lacks some. The repertoire holds some 80,000 clones, with about 85% as singletons. The genes are TRBV7-9 and TRBJ1-3; 7 positions agree with TRBD1. Specimen: CD4+ or CD8+ T cells sorted from blood, collected in a trial of the OX40 agonist ivuxolimab. The clonotype originates from an adult with an advanced solid tumor such as melanoma, head and neck, liver or kidney cancer. The CDR3 region is CASSLAIRQGPSGNTIYF. The CDR3 region has the DNA TGTGCCAGCAGCTTAGCGATCCGACAGGGCCCCTCTGGAAACACCATATATTTT. The complete variable domain, with remaining parts taken from reference TRBV7-9 and TRBJ1-3, reads DTGVSQNPRHKITKRGQNVTFRCDPISEHNRLYWYRQTLGQGPEFLTYFQNEAQLEKSRLLSDRFSAERPKGSFSTLEIQRTEQGDSAMYLCASSLAIRQGPSGNTIYFGEGSWLTVV.